This TCR beta chain was profiled in a study of Ad26.COV2.S vaccination and SARS-CoV-2 variants (dated by TCRdb to about 2021). Regarding the study in general: Vaccine-arm donors were drawn from COV1001, a multicentre, randomized, double-blind, placebo-controlled phase I-IIa trial of Ad26.COV2.S in healthy adults. Ad26.COV2.S was administered intramuscularly at 5 x 10^10 or 1 x 10^11 viral particles, either as a single shot or as two shots given 56 days apart. TCRbeta repertoire sequencing was used to assess the specificity and breadth of SARS-CoV-2-reactive T cell receptors after Ad26.COV2.S vaccination. A total of 32 samples were included in the TCR-sequenced set, comprising around 19 Ad26.COV2.S vaccine recipients, 5 placebo recipients and 8 SARS-CoV-2 convalescent individuals. Trial participants were randomized into five groups of five, in which low-dose or high-dose Ad26.COV2.S was given once or twice, or placebo was given on both occasions. Investigators remained blinded to trial group allocation during experiments and outcome assessment.

Broad study findings and their caveats: The authors noted that total T cell responses may have been underestimated by the TCR breadth and depth analyses. Vaccine and placebo recipients had comparable non-spike TCR breadth, which fits with the vaccine containing only spike. The study lacked the statistical power to compare responses across vaccine doses or regimens. Ad26.COV2.S recipients had higher spike-specific TCR breadth than placebo recipients (P = 0.0014). After vaccination, spike-specific CD8+ and CD4+ T cell responses were reported to show substantial breadth.

The immunoSEQ Assay was the method used to sequence TCRbeta CDR3 regions. After extraction, genomic DNA underwent amplification by bias-controlled multiplex PCR, followed by high-throughput sequencing. Per the original workflow: To quantify the absolute abundance of each unique TCRbeta CDR3 region, sequences were collapsed and filtered. T cell fraction was estimated by normalization of TCRbeta template counts to usable DNA, with usable DNA being measured through amplification of reference genes present in all nucleated cells. Repertoire TCRs were annotated as SARS-CoV-2-specific by exact matching of V gene, CDR3 amino acid sequence and J gene to a known reactive TCR set. The reference SARS-CoV-2 TCR set came from MIRA and was filtered for enrichment in COVID-19-positive ImmuneCODE repertoires, removing public or cross-reactive TCRs. Based on the MIRA antigens, annotated TCRs were further analysed at the level of specific ORF or position within ORF. Breadth was defined as the number of annotated unique rearrangements divided by the total number of unique productive rearrangements, and depth was defined as the summed frequency of the annotated unique rearrangements. Two-sided Wilcoxon rank-sum tests were applied when comparing TCR breadth between groups. What TCRdb holds here is the immuneACCESS table cut down to in-frame rearrangements. Part of the clones is not present; checked against another copy, under half of the missing clones reflect an unresolved V gene, and the others are unexplained. That table gives V, J and clone size, and the DNA gave D and trimming. Counted in this sample were roughly 320,000 clones; more than 75% of them appeared once. The ten largest clones capture around 3.6% of the sample.

Turning to this clone: It lacks a known antigen. No base-level quality is on record; no much larger clone is a single base apart.

The intended sense of this specimen's treatment or condition label: some 19 received Ad26.COV2.S at low or high dose, single or two shots; about 5 received placebo; per-sample allocation not given. For vaccine and placebo recipients, the sequenced repertoires came from samples collected on day 63 after the first injection. Cohort 1b enrolled some 25 adults aged 18-55 years at a single site in Boston, USA, between 29 July and 7 August 2020. Ad26.COV2.S was a replication-incompetent adenovirus type 26 vector expressing a prefusion-stabilized SARS-CoV-2 spike protein from the original Wuhan strain. The origin of this receptor is a person aged 18-65 years who received the Ad26.COV2.S COVID-19 vaccine or a placebo. Sample: peripheral blood, taken in a trial of Ad26.COV2.S vaccine versus placebo.

The sequenced DNA is TGTGCCAGCAGCGGGGGAGAGGGGGTAAAGAACTATGGCTACACCTTC. This is translated as CASSGGEGVKNYGYTF. The chain is made from TRBV9 and TRBJ1-2; possibly the D gene is TRBD1, per 6 matching bases. From cysteine to phenylalanine, the CDR3 is 16 amino acids long. Here the CDR3 DNA is all that survives: 48 bases in frame from base 1. Trimming at the junction amounts to 3 bases on V and 2 bases on J, and the germline ends lie 17 bases apart. The germline V gene yields SGDLS for CDR1 and YYNGEE for CDR2.